What follows are 9 T cell receptor beta chains derived from one specimen sequenced in a study of shared clonotypes between healthy human individuals. Repertoires were generated with immunoSEQ multiplex PCR, while TCRdb's copy carries only in-frame clones and drops some. Of 2 million to 2.5 million clones in the sample, roughly 93% were seen once. The sequenced sample consisted of naive CD4+ T cells from PBMCs. Noted subset: CD45RA+ positively selected. The source of these receptors is a man between 18 and 35 years old in good health. Some clones in this sample may be carry-over from other donors' samples.

The rearrangement uses TRBV28 and TRBJ2-7; D is perhaps TRBD1 (6 bases). The CDR3 loop spans 15 amino acids. Trimming stripped 2 bases from V and 4 bases from J, with 15 bases between. Germline V lookup: CDR1 MDHEN, CDR2 SYDVKM. In DNA, the CDR3 is TGTGCCAGCAGTTTAAGTCTACAGGGTCAATACGAGCAGTACTTC. This encodes CASSLSLQGQYEQYF.

The gene calls are TRBV21-1 and TRBJ1-1. TRBV21-1 is marked as a pseudogene. This CDR3 is 17 amino acids long. The CDR3 nucleotides are TGTGCCAGCAGCGCCCGGGAGGGATCGGGCGGGGACACTGAAGCTTTCTTT. Its translation: CASSAREGSGGDTEAFF.

The V call is TRBV6-6, the J call TRBJ1-6; TRBD1 is a possible D gene (5 bases). The germline CDR1 and CDR2 sequences are MNHNY and SVGAGI (reference sequence). The CDR3 totals 16 residues. Trimming took 7 bases from V and 9 from J, leaving 22 bases between them. The CDR3 bases are TGTGCCAGCAATAAAGGGACGGGGGGAATGGGTTCACCCCTCCACTTT. Its protein product is CASNKGTGGMGSPLHF.

This sequence joins TRBV5-5 and TRBJ1-1, with D maybe TRBD1 (5 bases). The CDR3 extends over 14 amino acids. The ends were cut back, 0 bases at V and 6 bases at J, with 12 bases in the middle. Germline CDR1 SGHKS, CDR2 YYEKEE (reference sequence). DNA for the CDR3: TGTGCCAGCAGCTTGGCCGGTTTGGGGGCTGAAGCTTTCTTT. It encodes CASSLAGLGAEAFF.

The chain combines TRBV19 with TRBJ2-1, with 10 bases that match TRBD2. Germline V gene sequence: CDR1 LNHDA, CDR2 SQIVND (reference sequence). Losses at the gene ends were 6 bases for V and 2 bases for J; bases not matched to a gene: 7. The CDR3 covers 16 residues. DNA for the CDR3: TGTGCCAGTAGCTTACTAGCGGGAAAGACCTACAATGAGCAGTTCTTC. It is translated as CASSLLAGKTYNEQFF.

V and J are TRBV9 and TRBJ1-5; 7 nucleotides align to TRBD1. V lost 5 bases and J lost 5; bases outside the gene matches: 7. The CDR3 covers 14 residues. CDR1 and CDR2 (germline): SGDLS, YYNGEE. As DNA, the CDR3 is TGTGCCAGCAGTGTGGGGACAGCATATCAGCCCCAGCATTTT. Its protein is CASSVGTAYQPQHF.

This clone was seen a handful of times. Other DNA sequences of this sample code for an identical CDR3. The chain combines TRBV5-4 with TRBJ1-2; no clear D gene. There are 13 residues in the CDR3. Per the germline V gene, CDR1 is SGHNT and CDR2 is YYREEE (reference sequence). V gave up 0 bases and J gave up 2 bases, with 5 bases separating them. The CDR3 DNA reads TGTGCCAGCAGCTTGGACGGCAACTATGGCTACACCTTC. Translating it yields CASSLDGNYGYTF. Filled out from reference TRBV5-4 and TRBJ1-2, the complete variable domain reads ETGVTQSPTHLIKTRGQQVTLRCSSQSGHNTVSWYQQALGQGPQFIFQYYREEENGRGNFPPRFSGLQFPNYSSELNVNALELDDSALYLCASSLDGNYGYTFGSGTRLTVV.

The chain employs TRBV2 and TRBJ1-4; D is unresolved. This CDR3 is built from 15 residues. Deletions cut 6 bases from V and 3 bases from J, with 14 bases between. From germline, CDR1 is SNHLY and CDR2 FYNNEI. The CDR3 DNA is TGTGCCAGCAGCCGATATGGGCGACCTAATGAAAAACTGTTTTTT. It translates to CASSRYGRPNEKLFF.

This chain connects TRBV11-3 to TRBJ2-2; maybe TRBD1 (5 bases). Per germline, CDR1 SGHNT and CDR2 YENEEA. V lost 5 bases, J lost 2 bases, and 15 bases lay in between. The CDR3 runs to 16 residues. The CDR3 DNA reads TGTGCCAGCAGCGACCCCAGGGCCCCAAACACCGGGGAGCTGTTTTTT. This translates into CASSDPRAPNTGELFF.